These 5 T cell receptor beta chains came from one sample sequenced in a study of shared clonotypes between healthy human individuals. The naive CD8 subset, CD45RO-negative cells positively selected for CCR7, excluded terminally differentiated effector memory CD45RA+ cells. The repertoire was sequenced with immunoSEQ multiplex PCR; TCRdb's copy has only in-frame clones and lacks some. In the table there are 550,000 to 600,000 clones, 95% to 98% of which are singletons. The sequenced sample consisted of naive CD8+ T cells sorted from blood. Receptors were obtained from a man younger than 45 in good health.

V gene TRBV9 combines with J gene TRBJ1-3; tentative D call: TRBD1 (5 bases). V dropped 4 bases and J dropped 0 bases, with 17 bases sitting between them. Looked up from germline, CDR1 is SGDLS and CDR2 is YYNGEE. The CDR3 length is 17 residues. In DNA, the CDR3 is TGTGCCAGCAGCTGGGGGAAAGGGCCCCTCTCTGGAAACACCATATATTTT. Its translation is CASSWGKGPLSGNTIYF.

The chain has TRBV5-4 and TRBJ1-2; possible D gene TRBD1, 5 bases. This CDR3 has 14 amino acids. The germline V and J ends were trimmed by 4 bases and 3 bases, with 13 bases remaining between them. Germline CDR1 and CDR2: SGHNT and YYREEE (reference sequence). CDR3 sequence (DNA): TGTGCCAGCAGCCCCGCGCCGGGGGACTATGGCTACACCTTC. This encodes CASSPAPGDYGYTF.

This chain connects TRBV9 to TRBJ2-1; D gene unclear. The CDR3 has 11 residues. In germline, CDR1 is SGDLS, CDR2 YYNGEE. V lost 3 bases and J lost 10, with 8 bases in between. The CDR3 is CASSANGEQFF. CDR3 coding DNA: TGTGCCAGCAGCGCGAACGGCGAGCAGTTCTTC.

The sample holds one count of this clone. CDR3 residues: CASSLAALEGQFF. The CDR3 bases are TGTGCCAGCAGCTTAGCTGCCCTGGAAGGGCAGTTCTTC. The J gene is TRBJ2-1, the V gene TRBV7-9, with D unresolved. V was clipped by 0 bases and J by 12 bases, with 12 bases between them. The CDR3 is 13 residues long. Germline V gene sequence: CDR1 SEHNR, CDR2 FQNEAQ (reference sequence).

Worth noting for this clone: One end of the junction does not line up with germline, which may come from a read error. The rearrangement links TRBV6-1 to TRBJ2-5; 11 nucleotides match TRBD2. The CDR3 length is 14 residues. Germline lookup yields CDR1 MNHNS and CDR2 SASEGT. The CDR3 reads CASRTSGFQGTQYF. The CDR3 region has the DNA TGTGCCAGCCGGACTAGCGGGTTCCAAGGGACCCAGTACTTC.